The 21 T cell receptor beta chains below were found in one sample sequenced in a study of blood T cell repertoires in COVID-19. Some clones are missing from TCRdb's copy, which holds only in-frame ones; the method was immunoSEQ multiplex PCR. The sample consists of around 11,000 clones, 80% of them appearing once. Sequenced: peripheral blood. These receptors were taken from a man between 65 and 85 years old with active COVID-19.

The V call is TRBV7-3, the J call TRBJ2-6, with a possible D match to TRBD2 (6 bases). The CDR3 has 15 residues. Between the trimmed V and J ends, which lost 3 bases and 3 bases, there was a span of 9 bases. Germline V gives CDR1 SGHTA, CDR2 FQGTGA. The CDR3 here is CASSFGGGGANVLTF. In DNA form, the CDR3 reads TGTGCCAGCAGCTTCGGGGGAGGTGGGGCCAACGTCCTGACTTTC.

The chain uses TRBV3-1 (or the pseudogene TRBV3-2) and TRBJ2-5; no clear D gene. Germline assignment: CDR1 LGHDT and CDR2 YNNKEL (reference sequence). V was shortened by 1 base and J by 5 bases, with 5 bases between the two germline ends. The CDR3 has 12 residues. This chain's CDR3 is CASSQGAETQYF. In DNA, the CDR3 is TGTGCCAGCAGCCAAGGTGCGGAGACCCAGTACTTC.

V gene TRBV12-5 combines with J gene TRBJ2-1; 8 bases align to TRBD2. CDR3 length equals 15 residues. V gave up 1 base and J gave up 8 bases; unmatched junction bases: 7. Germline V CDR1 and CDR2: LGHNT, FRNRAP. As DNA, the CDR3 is TGTGCTAGTGGTTTGGGGCGGGGGGTTAGCGATGAGCAGTTCTTC. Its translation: CASGLGRGVSDEQFF.

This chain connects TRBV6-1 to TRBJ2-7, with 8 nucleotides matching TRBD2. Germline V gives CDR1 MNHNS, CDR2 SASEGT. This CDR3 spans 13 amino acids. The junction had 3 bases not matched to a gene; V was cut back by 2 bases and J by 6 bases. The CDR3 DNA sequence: TGTGCCAGCAGTGAAACGGGGGGGTTCGAGCAGTACTTC. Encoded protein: CASSETGGFEQYF.

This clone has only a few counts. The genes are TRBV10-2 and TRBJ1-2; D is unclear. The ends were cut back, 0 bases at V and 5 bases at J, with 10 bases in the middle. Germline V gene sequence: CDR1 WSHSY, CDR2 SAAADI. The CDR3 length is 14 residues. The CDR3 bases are TGCGCCAGCAGTGAGTCGGCGGATGGTTATGGCTACACCTTC. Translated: CASSESADGYGYTF.

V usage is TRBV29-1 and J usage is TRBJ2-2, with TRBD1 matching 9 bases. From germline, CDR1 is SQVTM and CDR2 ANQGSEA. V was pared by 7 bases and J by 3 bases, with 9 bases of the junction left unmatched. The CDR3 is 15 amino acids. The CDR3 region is CSAVGTGWDTGELFF. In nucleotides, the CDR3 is TGCAGCGCCGTGGGGACAGGGTGGGACACCGGGGAGCTGTTTTTT.

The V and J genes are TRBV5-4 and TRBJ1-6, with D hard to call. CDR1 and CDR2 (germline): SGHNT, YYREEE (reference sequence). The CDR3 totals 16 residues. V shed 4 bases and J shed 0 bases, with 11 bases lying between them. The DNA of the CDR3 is TGTGCCAGCAGCGGCCCCGGGAGCTCCTATAATTCACCCCTCCACTTT. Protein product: CASSGPGSSYNSPLHF.

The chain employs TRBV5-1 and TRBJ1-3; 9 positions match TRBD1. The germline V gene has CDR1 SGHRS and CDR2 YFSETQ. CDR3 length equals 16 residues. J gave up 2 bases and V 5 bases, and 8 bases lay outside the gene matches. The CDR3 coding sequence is TGCGCCAGCAGTTCACAGGGGGCGAGTGCTGGAAACACCATATATTTT. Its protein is CASSSQGASAGNTIYF.

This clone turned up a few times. CDR3 sequence reads: CASSHRGMLGETQYF. The CDR3 nucleotides read TGTGCCAGCAGCCACAGGGGGATGTTAGGAGAGACCCAGTACTTC. The rearrangement uses TRBV14 and TRBJ2-5; 7 nucleotides line up with TRBD1. The CDR3 spans 15 residues. After removal of 3 bases from V and 4 bases from J, the junction contained 8 bases not matched to a gene. The germline V gene has CDR1 SGHDN and CDR2 FVKESK. Supplemented by reference TRBV14 and TRBJ2-5, the full variable domain reads EAGVTQFPSHSVIEKGQTVTLRCDPISGHDNLYWYRRVMGKEIKFLLHFVKESKQDESGMPNNRFLAERTGGTYSTLKVQPAELEDSGVYFCASSHRGMLGETQYFGPGTRLLVL.

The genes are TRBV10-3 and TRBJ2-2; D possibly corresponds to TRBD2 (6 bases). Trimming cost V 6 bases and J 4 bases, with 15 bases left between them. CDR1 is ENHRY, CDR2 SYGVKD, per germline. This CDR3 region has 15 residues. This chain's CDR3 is CAIRGDAGRTGELFF. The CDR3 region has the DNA TGTGCCATCAGGGGGGATGCGGGGCGCACCGGGGAGCTGTTTTTT.

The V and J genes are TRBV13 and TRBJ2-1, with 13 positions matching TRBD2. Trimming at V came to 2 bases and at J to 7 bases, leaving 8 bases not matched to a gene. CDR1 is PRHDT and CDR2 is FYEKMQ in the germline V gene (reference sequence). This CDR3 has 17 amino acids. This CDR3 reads CASSLLQTSGGRNEQFF. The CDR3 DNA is TGTGCCAGCAGCTTACTCCAGACTAGCGGGGGGCGAAATGAGCAGTTCTTC.

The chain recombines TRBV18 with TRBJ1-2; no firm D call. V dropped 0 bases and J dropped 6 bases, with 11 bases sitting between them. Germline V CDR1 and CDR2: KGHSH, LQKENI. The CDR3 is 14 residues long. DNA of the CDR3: TGTGCCAGCTCACCACCAGGACTGGTCCATGGCTACACCTTC. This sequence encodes CASSPPGLVHGYTF. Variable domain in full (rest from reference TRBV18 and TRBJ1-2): NAGVMQNPRHLVRRRGQEARLRCSPMKGHSHVYWYRQLPEEGLKFMVYLQKENIIDESGMPKERFSAEFPKEGPSILRIQQVVRGDSAAYFCASSPPGLVHGYTFGSGTRLTVV.

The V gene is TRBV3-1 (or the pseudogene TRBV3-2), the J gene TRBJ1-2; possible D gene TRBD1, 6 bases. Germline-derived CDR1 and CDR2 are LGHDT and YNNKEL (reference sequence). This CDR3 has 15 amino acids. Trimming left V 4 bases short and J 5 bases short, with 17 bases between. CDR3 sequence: CASSLTQRGAYGYTF. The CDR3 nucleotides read TGTGCCAGCAGCCTGACTCAGCGGGGGGCGTATGGCTACACCTTC.

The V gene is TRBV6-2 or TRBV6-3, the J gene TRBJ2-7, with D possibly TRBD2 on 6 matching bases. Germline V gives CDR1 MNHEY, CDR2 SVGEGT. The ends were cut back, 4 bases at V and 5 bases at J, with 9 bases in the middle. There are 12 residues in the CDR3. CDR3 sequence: CASSLWGDEQYF. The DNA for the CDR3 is TGTGCCAGCAGTTTATGGGGGGACGAGCAGTACTTC.

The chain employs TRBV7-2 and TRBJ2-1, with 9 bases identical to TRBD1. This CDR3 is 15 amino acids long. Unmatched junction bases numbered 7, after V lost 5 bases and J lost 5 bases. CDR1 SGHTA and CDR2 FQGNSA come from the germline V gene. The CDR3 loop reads CASSAWGTGHNEQFF. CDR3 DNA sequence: TGTGCCAGCAGCGCATGGGGGACAGGGCACAATGAGCAGTTCTTC.

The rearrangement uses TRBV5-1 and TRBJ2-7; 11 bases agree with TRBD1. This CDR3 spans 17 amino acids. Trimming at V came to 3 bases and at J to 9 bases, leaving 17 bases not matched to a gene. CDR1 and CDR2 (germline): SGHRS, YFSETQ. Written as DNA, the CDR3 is TGCGCCAGCAGCTCATTACCGGGACAGGGGGGCTCGCGGCTGCAGTACTTC. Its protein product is CASSSLPGQGGSRLQYF.

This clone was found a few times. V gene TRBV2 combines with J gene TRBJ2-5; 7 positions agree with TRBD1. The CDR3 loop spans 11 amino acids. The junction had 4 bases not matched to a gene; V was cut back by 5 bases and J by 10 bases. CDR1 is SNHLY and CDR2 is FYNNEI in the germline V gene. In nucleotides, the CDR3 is TGTGCCAGCAGTCAACCAGGGGGCCAGTACTTC. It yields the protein CASSQPGGQYF. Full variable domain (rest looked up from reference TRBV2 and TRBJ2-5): EPEVTQTPSHQVTQMGQEVILRCVPISNHLYFYWYRQILGQKVEFLVSFYNNEISEKSEIFDDQFSVERPDGSNFTLKIRSTKLEDSAMYFCASSQPGGQYFGPGTRLLVL.

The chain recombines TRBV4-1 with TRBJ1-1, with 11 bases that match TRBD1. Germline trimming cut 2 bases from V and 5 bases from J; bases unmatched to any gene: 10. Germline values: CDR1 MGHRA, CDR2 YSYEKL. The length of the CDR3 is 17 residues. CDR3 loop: CASSQRSGTGGRTEAFF. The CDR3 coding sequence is TGCGCCAGCAGCCAAAGGTCAGGGACAGGGGGTAGGACTGAAGCTTTCTTT.

CDR3 sequence reads: CASSLEGVRTYEQYF. The CDR3 DNA reads as TGTGCCAGCAGCTTAGAGGGGGTTCGCACCTACGAGCAGTACTTC. The chain is built from TRBV7-8 and TRBJ2-7; the D gene is possibly TRBD1 (6 bases). The CDR3 length is 15 residues. Germline CDR1 and CDR2: SGHVS and FQNEAQ. Trimming shortened V by 1 base and J by 2 bases, and 12 bases separated the two germline ends. The full variable domain, in which reference TRBV7-8 and TRBJ2-7 provide the parts outside the CDR3, is GAGVSQSPRYKVAKRGQDVALRCDPISGHVSLFWYQQALGQGPEFLTYFQNEAQLDKSGLPSDRFFAERPEGSVSTLKIQRTQQEDSAVYLCASSLEGVRTYEQYFGPGTRLTVT.

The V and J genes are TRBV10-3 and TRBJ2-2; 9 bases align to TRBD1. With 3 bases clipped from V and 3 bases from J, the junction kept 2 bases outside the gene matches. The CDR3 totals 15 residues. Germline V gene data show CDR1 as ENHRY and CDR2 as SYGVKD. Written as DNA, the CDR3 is TGTGCCATCAGTGAACAGGGGGCTGACACCGGGGAGCTGTTTTTT. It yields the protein CAISEQGADTGELFF.

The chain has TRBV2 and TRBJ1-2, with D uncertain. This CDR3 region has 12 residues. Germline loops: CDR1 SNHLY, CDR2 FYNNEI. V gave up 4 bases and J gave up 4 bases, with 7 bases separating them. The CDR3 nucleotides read TGTGCCAGCAGTGCAACGGGCTATGGCTACACCTTC. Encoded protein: CASSATGYGYTF.